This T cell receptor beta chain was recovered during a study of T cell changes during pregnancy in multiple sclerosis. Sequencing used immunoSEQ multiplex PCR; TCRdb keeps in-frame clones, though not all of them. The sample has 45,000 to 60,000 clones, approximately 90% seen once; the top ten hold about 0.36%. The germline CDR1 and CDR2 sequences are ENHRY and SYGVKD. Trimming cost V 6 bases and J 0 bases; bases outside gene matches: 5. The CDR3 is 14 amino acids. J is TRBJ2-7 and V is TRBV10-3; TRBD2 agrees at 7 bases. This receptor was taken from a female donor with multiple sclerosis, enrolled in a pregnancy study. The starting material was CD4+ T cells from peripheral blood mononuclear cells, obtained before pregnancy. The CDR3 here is CAISASGSSYEQYF. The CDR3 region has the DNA TGTGCCATCAGCGCTAGCGGTAGCTCCTACGAGCAGTACTTC.